The rows below give T cell receptor beta chains drawn from one sample of a study of T cell responses to AZD1222 COVID-19 vaccine. TCRdb's table, derived via immunoSEQ multiplex PCR, lists solely in-frame clones and lacks some. Counted here are 130,000 to 150,000 clones, 85% to 95% occurring once; the ten biggest clones make up under 2%. The input for sequencing was peripheral blood, taken on day 0 of AZD1222 vaccination. Receptors originate from an adult in good health. Both conserved end residues are part of each CDR3. Each record gives: V gene, clone size, D gene, J gene, CDR3 protein. A D gene is named only where the DNA matches it firmly. Clone size is given for some rows only: seen once, a few or many times, or a class if the clone is expanded.

TRBV5-1	few	-	TRBJ1-4	CASSQGATNEKLFF
TRBV2	-	-	TRBJ2-3	CASSAQGTSTDTQYF
TRBV30	-	-	TRBJ1-2	CAWSSGTSYGYTF
TRBV6-6	once	-	TRBJ1-2	CASSYYAPTVGYGYTF
TRBV2	-	-	TRBJ1-4	CASGPLEKLFF
TRBV13	-	-	TRBJ1-1	CASSLLADTEAFF
TRBV18	-	-	TRBJ1-1	CASSPGRNTEAFF
TRBV6-1	few	-	TRBJ2-6	CASSEGGGANVLTF
TRBV11-2	-	TRBD2	TRBJ2-3	CASSSQLRTSRADTQYF
TRBV2	-	-	TRBJ1-2	CASRQGIDGYTF
TRBV5-8	-	TRBD1	TRBJ2-2	CASSSRDRGRAGELFF
TRBV29-1	-	TRBD1	TRBJ1-1	CSVADRESRAFF
TRBV5-4	-	-	TRBJ1-4	CASSLSGTEGEKLFF
TRBV18	-	-	TRBJ2-2	CASSPMGLRNTGELFF
TRBV18	-	-	TRBJ1-2	CASSHGGGEGYTF
TRBV7-9	-	TRBD1	TRBJ1-3	CASSLGTGVSAGNTIYF